This T cell receptor beta chain was documented in a study of T cell responses to AZD1222 COVID-19 vaccine. Study results and caveats: The reported proportion of spike-specific TCRs targeting unmutated variant regions was nearly half. Donors in the cohort were predominantly white British and more often female, and clonal diversity was possibly underestimated. Spike as a whole was targeted by vaccine-associated CD4 TCRs, dominant at 160-218 and 743-854. Repertoires were obtained only post-peak T cell response.

The CDR3 is 12 residues long. Germline V gene data show CDR1 as ENHRY and CDR2 as SYGVKD. V lost 4 bases to trimming and J lost 5 bases, with 8 bases between them. This table comes from immunoSEQ multiplex PCR, and its TCRdb copy is limited to in-frame clones, with some not included. The sample lists 150,000 or so clones; about nine tenths were seen once. Comment on this clone: The antigen is not known.

The gene calls are TRBV10-3 and TRBJ1-2; the D is unclear. The TCR originated in an adult in good health. This sample comprised peripheral blood, obtained on day 0 of MenACWY control vaccination. CDR3 in amino acids: CAISVTEYGYTF. The CDR3 nucleotides are TGTGCCATCAGTGTAACAGAGTATGGCTACACCTTC.